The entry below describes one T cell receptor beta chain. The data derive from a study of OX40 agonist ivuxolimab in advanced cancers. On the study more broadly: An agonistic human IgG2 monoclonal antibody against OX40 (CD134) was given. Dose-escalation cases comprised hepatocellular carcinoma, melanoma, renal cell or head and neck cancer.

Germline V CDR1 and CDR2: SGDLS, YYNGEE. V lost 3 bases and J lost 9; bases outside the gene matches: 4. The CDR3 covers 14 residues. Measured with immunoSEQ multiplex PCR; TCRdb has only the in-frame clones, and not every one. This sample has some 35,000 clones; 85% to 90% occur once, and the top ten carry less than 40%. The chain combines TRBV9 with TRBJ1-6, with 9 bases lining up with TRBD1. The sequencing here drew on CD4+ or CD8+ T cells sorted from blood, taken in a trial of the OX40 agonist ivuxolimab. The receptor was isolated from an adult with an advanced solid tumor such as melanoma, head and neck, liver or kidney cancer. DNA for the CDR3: TGTGCCAGCAGCGAAGGGACAGGGATTTCACCCCTCCACTTT. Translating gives CASSEGTGISPLHF.